The T cell receptor beta chain under discussion was sequenced for a study of cytomegalovirus exposure and HLA in healthy donors. Unrecorded immune exposure was likely among donors, who were nominally healthy when sampled. Trimming removed 4 bases from V and 4 bases from J; junction bases left unmatched: 5. Germline V gives CDR1 SGHRS, CDR2 YFSETQ. This CDR3 is 13 amino acids long. A multiplex PCR was run with 60 Vbeta primers and 13 Jbeta primers. Generated by immunoSEQ multiplex PCR, the TCRdb table keeps only in-frame clones and is missing some. The data show 210,000 or so clones, about 89% seen once.

Sequenced material: PBMCs. The sequence was collected from a woman younger than 30 in good health and CMV-seronegative. The chain links TRBV5-1 to TRBJ2-7; TRBD1 aligns across 7 bases. The CDR3 protein is CASSDPGQYEQYF. In DNA form, the CDR3 reads TGCGCCAGCAGCGATCCGGGACAGTACGAGCAGTACTTC.